The 21 T cell receptor beta chains below were found in one sample sequenced in a study of PD-1 blockade in classical Hodgkin lymphoma (dated by TCRdb to about 2020). Receptor amplification or capture employed the immunoSEQ multiplex PCR assay. Imported from immuneACCESS, the table was reduced by TCRdb to in-frame sequences with V and J called. These copies leave out some clones; in studies compared against another copy, an unresolved V gene accounts for under half, and the cause of the remainder is not known. The sample table lists tens of thousands of clones, around nine tenths of them with a count of one. Of the sample, about 7% is held by the ten largest clones. Taken with the paper, the label for time point translates to: newly diagnosed, previously untreated cHL patient sample. CD8+ T cells were purified from thawed PBMCs by magnetic negative selection with a Miltenyi CD8+ T cell isolation kit.

Sequencing was done on a sample of CD8+ T cells from blood. The receptors were gathered from a human donor with classical Hodgkin lymphoma.

V usage is TRBV10-3 and J usage is TRBJ2-7, with D perhaps matching TRBD1 or TRBD2 (7 bases each). This CDR3 has 15 residues. The germline V gene encodes CDR1 ENHRY and CDR2 SYGVKD. The ends were cut back, 8 bases at V and 5 bases at J, with 22 bases in the middle. The CDR3 DNA is TGTGCCATCCTACGGGCGGGAGACAGGGCCCACGAGCAGTACTTC. Amino acids: CAILRAGDRAHEQYF.

The chain carries TRBV28 and TRBJ2-1, with 10 bases that match TRBD2. This CDR3 is built from 16 residues. Losses at the gene ends were 6 bases for V and 10 bases for J; bases not matched to a gene: 15. Germline values: CDR1 MDHEN, CDR2 SYDVKM. The CDR3 loop is CASSSLQEREGQEQFF. The CDR3 DNA reads as TGTGCCAGCAGCTCTCTTCAAGAGCGGGAGGGCCAGGAGCAGTTCTTC.

The rearrangement uses TRBV7-6 and TRBJ2-7; TRBD1 agrees at 9 bases. With V trimmed by 4 bases and J by 3 bases, 13 bases remained unmatched. This CDR3 contains 17 residues. In germline, CDR1 is SGHVS, CDR2 FNYEAQ. CDR3 residues: CASSSASGTGNIYEQYF. CDR3 in DNA: TGTGCCAGCAGCTCCGCTTCCGGGACAGGGAATATCTACGAGCAGTACTTC.

Here the CDR3 DNA reads TGTGCCAGTAGCTCGACTAGCGGGGGGTACAATGAGCAGTTCTTC. This translates into CASSSTSGGYNEQFF. This chain links TRBV19 with TRBJ2-1, with TRBD2 matching over 13 bases. J was trimmed by 4 bases and V by 6 bases; bases with no gene match: 3. Germline V gene sequence: CDR1 LNHDA, CDR2 SQIVND (reference sequence). The CDR3 has 15 residues.

The chain recombines TRBV5-6 with TRBJ2-7; 9 nucleotides agree with TRBD1. The CDR3 runs 14 residues. In germline, CDR1 is SGHDT, CDR2 YYEEEE. With V trimmed by 3 bases and J by 2 bases, 3 bases remained unmatched. CDR3 in DNA: TGTGCCAGCAGCTACGGGACAGGGACCTACGAGCAGTACTTC. This sequence encodes CASSYGTGTYEQYF.

The rearrangement links TRBV7-2 to TRBJ1-1, with D maybe TRBD1 (5 bases). The germline V gene encodes CDR1 SGHTA and CDR2 FQGNSA. The CDR3 spans 14 residues. The CDR3 DNA follows: TGTGCAAGCCAGGGCCCTTACGAGCACACTGAAGCTTTCTTT. The encoded protein is CASQGPYEHTEAFF.

The chain has TRBV19 and TRBJ2-3; D unclear. V lost 6 bases to trimming and J lost 4 bases, with 8 bases between them. The CDR3 length is 12 residues. Germline V gene data show CDR1 as LNHDA and CDR2 as SQIVND (reference sequence). DNA for the CDR3: TGTGCCAGTAGCTTCCTCTCAGATACGCAGTATTTT. It yields the protein CASSFLSDTQYF.

The rearrangement links TRBV7-2 to TRBJ1-4, with D tentatively TRBD1 (5 bases). Trimming removed 1 base at V and 5 bases at J, with 11 bases between. This CDR3 spans 15 amino acids. CDR1 is SGHTA, CDR2 FQGNSA, per germline. This CDR3 reads CASSLESGPNEKLFF. As DNA, the CDR3 is TGTGCCAGCAGCTTAGAATCAGGGCCAAATGAAAAACTGTTTTTT.

The chain carries TRBV28 and TRBJ1-5; no clear D. The germline V and J ends were trimmed by 1 base and 0 bases, with 13 bases remaining between them. Per germline, CDR1 MDHEN and CDR2 SYDVKM. CDR3 length equals 17 residues. CDR3 protein: CASSLFFGKNSNQPQHF. In DNA form, the CDR3 reads TGTGCCAGCAGTTTATTTTTCGGGAAAAATAGCAATCAGCCCCAGCATTTT. Full variable domain (rest looked up from reference TRBV28 and TRBJ1-5): DVKVTQSSRYLVKRTGEKVFLECVQDMDHENMFWYRQDPGLGLRLIYFSYDVKMKEKGDIPEGYSVSREKKERFSLILESASTNQTSMYLCASSLFFGKNSNQPQHFGDGTRLSIL.

The CDR3 DNA is TGTGCCAGCAGTTTTGGGGAATCGGCCCAGTACTTC. Protein: CASSFGESAQYF. The V call is TRBV28, the J call TRBJ2-5; no reliable D call. The V and J ends lost 3 bases and 9 bases respectively, with 11 bases between them. The CDR3 extends over 12 amino acids. The germline gives CDR1 MDHEN, CDR2 SYDVKM. Full variable domain (rest looked up from reference TRBV28 and TRBJ2-5): DVKVTQSSRYLVKRTGEKVFLECVQDMDHENMFWYRQDPGLGLRLIYFSYDVKMKEKGDIPEGYSVSREKKERFSLILESASTNQTSMYLCASSFGESAQYFGPGTRLLVL.

The chain employs TRBV5-6 and TRBJ2-3; D ambiguous. In germline, CDR1 is SGHDT, CDR2 YYEEEE. The CDR3 length is 12 residues. V lost 6 bases to trimming and J lost 4 bases, with 9 bases between them. The DNA for the CDR3 is TGTGCCAGCACCTCCGGGCCAGATACGCAGTATTTT. Translation gives CASTSGPDTQYF.

The chain uses TRBV18 and TRBJ1-2; TRBD1 might be the D (6 bases). V lost 5 bases and J 3 bases, leaving 19 bases between the germline ends. CDR1 is KGHSH, CDR2 LQKENI, per germline. The CDR3 covers 16 residues. CDR3 protein: CASSSTQGRGYYGYTF. CDR3 DNA sequence: TGTGCCAGCTCATCCACCCAGGGGCGAGGGTACTATGGCTACACCTTC.

The chain combines TRBV13 with TRBJ1-2, with a tentative D call TRBD1 (6 bases). Trimming shortened V by 5 bases and J by 9 bases, and 22 bases separated the two germline ends. The CDR3 totals 15 residues. Germline values: CDR1 PRHDT, CDR2 FYEKMQ (reference sequence). DNA for the CDR3: TGTGCCAGCAGCCTACCCTTGGGGGCGCTGAGTCGCTACACCTTC. The encoded protein is CASSLPLGALSRYTF.

This chain joins TRBV28 and TRBJ2-4; TRBD1 agrees at 8 bases. This CDR3 is 15 amino acids long. Germline V gene sequence: CDR1 MDHEN, CDR2 SYDVKM. The chain's CDR3 is CATGGAGGYKNIQYF. The CDR3 DNA reads as TGTGCGACTGGAGGGGCAGGGGGCTACAAAAACATTCAGTACTTC.

V gene TRBV7-8 combines with J gene TRBJ2-1; 8 nucleotides line up with TRBD2. This CDR3 contains 17 residues. Germline V gene data show CDR1 as SGHVS and CDR2 as FQNEAQ. The ends lost 2 bases at V and 6 bases at J; junction bases unmatched: 12. CDR3 residues: CASSLTRTSLPLNEQFF. CDR3 bases: TGTGCCAGCAGCTTAACACGGACTAGCTTGCCTCTCAATGAGCAGTTCTTC.

This chain joins TRBV10-3 and TRBJ1-1, with D possibly matching TRBD1 (6 bases). The CDR3 runs 14 residues. V dropped 0 bases and J dropped 11 bases, with 16 bases sitting between them. Germline CDR1 reads ENHRY; CDR2 reads SYGVKD. The CDR3 here is CAISESQRGSRAFF. CDR3 DNA sequence: TGTGCCATCAGTGAGTCGCAAAGGGGGTCTCGGGCTTTCTTT.

This rearrangement joins TRBV9 to TRBJ2-7; 11 bases map to TRBD1. J was trimmed by 5 bases and V by 2 bases; bases with no gene match: 3. This CDR3 region has 14 residues. CDR1 is SGDLS and CDR2 is YYNGEE in the germline V gene. CDR3 in amino acids: CASSVGQGGDEQYF. CDR3 bases: TGTGCCAGCAGCGTGGGACAGGGGGGGGACGAGCAGTACTTC.

The chain employs TRBV11-2 and TRBJ2-7; weak D call: TRBD1 (5 bases). Germline V gives CDR1 SGHAT, CDR2 FQNNGV. The CDR3 covers 13 residues. Deletions cut 8 bases from V and 7 bases from J, with 18 bases between. The CDR3 bases are TGTGCCAGCGTCCTTTGGGTCCCAGGGGAGCAGTACTTC. It yields the protein CASVLWVPGEQYF.

J is TRBJ2-5 and V is TRBV28; TRBD2 matches 7 bases. Germline V lookup: CDR1 MDHEN, CDR2 SYDVKM. After removal of 6 bases from V and 4 bases from J, the junction contained 14 bases not matched to a gene. This CDR3 is 16 amino acids long. CDR3 DNA sequence: TGTGCCAGCAGCCCCCCGTGGGGGGAGGGGCGAGAGACCCAGTACTTC. Protein product: CASSPPWGEGRETQYF.

This chain joins TRBV4-1 and TRBJ2-5; D is perhaps TRBD2 (6 bases). CDR1 and CDR2 from the germline V gene are MGHRA and YSYEKL. The V gene lost 2 bases and the J gene lost 5 bases, with 12 bases spanning the gap. The CDR3 is made up of 14 amino acids. The CDR3 is CASSQWRGGETQYF. DNA for the CDR3: TGCGCCAGCAGCCAATGGAGGGGTGGTGAGACCCAGTACTTC.

The gene calls are TRBV19 and TRBJ1-4, with 8 positions matching TRBD1. V shed 9 bases, J shed 3 bases, and the junction held 6 bases outside the gene matches. The CDR3 runs 14 residues. CDR1 and CDR2 from the germline V gene are LNHDA and SQIVND (reference sequence). The CDR3 DNA reads TGTGCCAGCAGCAGGGGGCGGGCTAATGAAAAACTGTTTTTT. This codes for CASSRGRANEKLFF.